These T cell receptor beta chains were read from a single sample in a study of OX40 agonist ivuxolimab in advanced cancers. The repertoire was sequenced with immunoSEQ multiplex PCR; TCRdb's copy has only in-frame clones and lacks some. The sample shows about 84,000 clones, 85% to 95% of them seen only once. The sequencing here drew on CD4+ or CD8+ T cells sorted from blood, taken in a trial of the OX40 agonist ivuxolimab. These receptor sequences come from an adult with an advanced solid tumor such as melanoma, head and neck, liver or kidney cancer. Each CDR3 is given with its conserved first and last residue. Each record gives: D gene, clone size, V gene, J gene, CDR3 DNA, CDR3 protein. D genes are given only for firm matches. Expanded clones get a size class; other rows say once, few or many, or leave the size out.

-	-	TRBV25-1	TRBJ1-2	TGTGCCAGCAGTGAAGGGGCAGTTTATGGCTACACCTTC	CASSEGAVYGYTF
-	-	TRBV11-1	TRBJ2-6	TGTGCCAGCAGCTTAGTGGCGGCAGGTGGGGCCAACGTCCTGACTTTC	CASSLVAAGGANVLTF
TRBD2	-	TRBV6-6	TRBJ2-2	TGTGCCAGCAGTTACGCGGGAGGGCCAACCGGGGAGCTGTTTTTT	CASSYAGGPTGELFF
-	-	TRBV7-9	TRBJ1-1	TGTGCCAGCAGAGGGGCCGGAGGCACTGAAGCTTTCTTT	CASRGAGGTEAFF
-	few	TRBV7-3	TRBJ2-1	TGTGCCAGCAGCCTAGGGGTAGGATTCAATGAGCAGTTCTTC	CASSLGVGFNEQFF
-	few	TRBV5-1	TRBJ2-7	TGCGCCAGCAGCCCCTCAGACACGGGCTCCTACGAGCAGTACTTC	CASSPSDTGSYEQYF
-	-	TRBV7-2	TRBJ2-7	TGTGCCAGCAGCTTAGCGGGCGAGCGGGCGATTACTTACGAGCAGTACTTC	CASSLAGERAITYEQYF
-	once	TRBV5-1	TRBJ2-5	TGCGCCAGCAGCCCACCGGTTGGCCAAGAGACCCAGTACTTC	CASSPPVGQETQYF
-	-	TRBV5-4	TRBJ2-3	TGTGCCAGCAGCTCCCGGCCAGGAAGCACAGATACGCAGTATTTT	CASSSRPGSTDTQYF
-	once	TRBV2	TRBJ1-1	TGTGCCAGCAGATCGATATTAACCAGCACAGGATCCCCTGAAGCTTTCTTT	CASRSILTSTGSPEAFF
TRBD1	-	TRBV19	TRBJ2-7	TGTGCCAGTAGTATATGGCAGGGGGCTACCTACGAGCAGTACTTC	CASSIWQGATYEQYF
-	-	TRBV19	TRBJ1-4	TGTGCCTCCGGGGCGGTAGGGCTGTTTTTT	CASGAVGLFF
-	-	TRBV10-3	TRBJ1-2	TGTGCCATCAGCCCAATCGGACAGTTCTATGGCTACACCTTC	CAISPIGQFYGYTF
TRBD2	-	TRBV30	TRBJ2-3	TGTGCCTGGCGGACTAGCGGCTCAGATACGCAGTATTTT	CAWRTSGSDTQYF